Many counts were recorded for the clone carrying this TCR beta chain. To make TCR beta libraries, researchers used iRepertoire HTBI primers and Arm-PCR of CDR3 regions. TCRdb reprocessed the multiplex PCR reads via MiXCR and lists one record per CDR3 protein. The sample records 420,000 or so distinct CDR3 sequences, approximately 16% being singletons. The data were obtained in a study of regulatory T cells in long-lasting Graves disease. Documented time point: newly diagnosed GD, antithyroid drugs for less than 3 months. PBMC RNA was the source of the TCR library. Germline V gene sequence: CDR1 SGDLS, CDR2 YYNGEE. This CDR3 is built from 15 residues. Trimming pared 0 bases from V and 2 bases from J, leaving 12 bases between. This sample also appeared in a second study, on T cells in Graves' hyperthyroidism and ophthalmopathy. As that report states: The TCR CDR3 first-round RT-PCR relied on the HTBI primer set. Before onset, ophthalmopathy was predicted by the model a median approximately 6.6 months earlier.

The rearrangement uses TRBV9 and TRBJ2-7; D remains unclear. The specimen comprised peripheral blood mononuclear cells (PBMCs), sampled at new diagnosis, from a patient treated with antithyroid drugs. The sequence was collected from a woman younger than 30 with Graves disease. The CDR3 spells CASSVGGGSPYEQYF. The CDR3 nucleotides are TGTGCCAGCAGCGTAGGGGGTGGTTCGCCCTACGAGCAGTACTTC. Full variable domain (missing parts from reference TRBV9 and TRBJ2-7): DSGVTQTPKHLITATGQRVTLRCSPRSGDLSVYWYQQSLDQGLQFLIQYYNGEERAKGNILERFSAQQFPDLHSELNLSSLELGDSALYFCASSVGGGSPYEQYFGPGTRLTVT.